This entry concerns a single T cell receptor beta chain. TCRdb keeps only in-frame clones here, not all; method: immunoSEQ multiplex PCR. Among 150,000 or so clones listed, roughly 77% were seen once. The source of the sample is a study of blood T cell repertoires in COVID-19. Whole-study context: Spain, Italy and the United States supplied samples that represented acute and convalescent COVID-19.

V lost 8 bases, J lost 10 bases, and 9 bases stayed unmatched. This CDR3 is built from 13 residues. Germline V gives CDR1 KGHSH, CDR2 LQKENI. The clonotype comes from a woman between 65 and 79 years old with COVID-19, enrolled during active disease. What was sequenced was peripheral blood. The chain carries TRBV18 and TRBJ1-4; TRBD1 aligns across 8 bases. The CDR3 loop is CASRTGSEGKLFF. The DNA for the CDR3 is TGTGCCAGCCGGACAGGGAGTGAGGGAAAACTGTTTTTT.